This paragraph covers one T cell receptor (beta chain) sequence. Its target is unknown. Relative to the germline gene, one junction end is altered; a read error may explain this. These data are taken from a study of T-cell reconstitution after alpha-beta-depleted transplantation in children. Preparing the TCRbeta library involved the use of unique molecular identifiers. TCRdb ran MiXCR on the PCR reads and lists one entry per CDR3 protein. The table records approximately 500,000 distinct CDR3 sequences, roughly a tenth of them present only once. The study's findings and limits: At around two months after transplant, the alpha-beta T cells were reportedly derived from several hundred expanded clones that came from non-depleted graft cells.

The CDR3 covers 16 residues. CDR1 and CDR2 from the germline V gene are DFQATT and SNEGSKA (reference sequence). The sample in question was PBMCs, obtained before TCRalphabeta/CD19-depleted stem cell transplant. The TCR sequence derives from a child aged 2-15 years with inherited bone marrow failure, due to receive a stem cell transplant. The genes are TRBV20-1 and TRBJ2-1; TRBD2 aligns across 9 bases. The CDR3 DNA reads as TGCTGTGCTACAGGACTAGCGCCGAGCTCCTACAATGAGCAGTTCTTC. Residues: CCATGLAPSSYNEQFF.